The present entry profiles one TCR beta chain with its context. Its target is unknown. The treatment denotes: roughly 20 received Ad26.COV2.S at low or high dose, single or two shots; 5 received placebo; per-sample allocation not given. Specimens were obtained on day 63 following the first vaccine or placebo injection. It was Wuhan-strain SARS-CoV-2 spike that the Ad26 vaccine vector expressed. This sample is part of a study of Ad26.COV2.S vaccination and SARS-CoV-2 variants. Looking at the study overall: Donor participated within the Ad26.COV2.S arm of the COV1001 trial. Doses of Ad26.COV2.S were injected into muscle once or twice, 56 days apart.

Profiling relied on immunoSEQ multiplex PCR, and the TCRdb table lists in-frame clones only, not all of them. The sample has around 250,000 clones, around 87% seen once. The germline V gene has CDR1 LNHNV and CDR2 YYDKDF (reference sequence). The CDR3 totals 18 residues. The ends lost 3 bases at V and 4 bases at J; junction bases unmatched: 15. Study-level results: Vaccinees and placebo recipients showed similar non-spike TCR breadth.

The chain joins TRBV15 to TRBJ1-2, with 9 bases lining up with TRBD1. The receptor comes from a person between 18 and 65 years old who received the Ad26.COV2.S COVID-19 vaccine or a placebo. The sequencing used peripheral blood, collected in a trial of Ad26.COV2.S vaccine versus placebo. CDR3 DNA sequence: TGTGCCACCAGCAGTCCTCCCGGGACAGGGAGCGTGGGCTATGGCTACACCTTC. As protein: CATSSPPGTGSVGYGYTF.